This is a list of T cell receptor beta chains from one sample in a study of T cell changes during pregnancy in multiple sclerosis. TCRdb's copy holds only in-frame clones and misses some; the assay was immunoSEQ multiplex PCR. The sample lists about 38,000 clones, about nine tenths occurring once. The specimen was CD8+ T cells from peripheral blood mononuclear cells, collected after pregnancy. These receptors were obtained from a female donor with multiple sclerosis, enrolled in a pregnancy study. The conserved cysteine and the conserved F or W are not part of the CDR3 here.

v_gene	CDR3aa
TRBV6-5	ASSYSQAGVYNEQF
TRBV2	ASSYSGLAGVYNEQF
TRBV11-1	ASAKDRAYEQY
TRBV7-9	ALLGLMNTEAF
TRBV7-9	ASSLAGQGYQPQH
TRBV15	ATSVPNGGNTIY
TRBV5-1	ASSLGQAVNDYT
TRBV6-1	ASRAGQGLT
TRBV28	ASSPLVTGVNTEAF
TRBV7-9	ASTETGTNPHEQY
TRBV6-5	ASRKLAGGTDEQF
TRBV14	ASSQTGGYEQY
TRBV9	ASSVVGVNTEAF
TRBV5-6	ASTPTGIRYNEQF
TRBV4-2	ASSQADGVGTQY
TRBV6-5	ASSYSSSDRTDTQY
TRBV9	ASSASPPRTGSVGELF
TRBV27	ASSLLGGYEQY
TRBV27	ASRTGLAAYNEQF
TRBV28	ASSTVLRDRVEQY
TRBV7-8	ASSTQPGQGETQY
TRBV11-2	ASSFRDRSYEQY
TRBV28	ASSLGASYEQY
TRBV19	ASSVGTGPQETQY
TRBV13	ASSPRLAGDYNEQF
TRBV28	ASSLNSNEQF
TRBV2	ASSEMPYSGNTIY
TRBV28	ASSQTSTGGRSNQPQH
TRBV27	ASSWDSRLNTEAF
TRBV19	ASSPVWGESNEQF
TRBV19	ASILGAGKNTEAF
TRBV9	ASSVDRGTAEQY
TRBV5-6	ASSLTSGGTDTQY
TRBV7-9	ASSFAGGPINEQF
TRBV9	ASSVGGQLNTEAF
TRBV10-3	AISGLGGVFDYGYT
TRBV25-1	ASGGGSSYNEQF
TRBV4-2	ASSQGSGQRHADTQY
TRBV4-2	ASSQEGAGGSYEQY
TRBV5-1	ASTKTGDNEKLF
TRBV14	ASSQEDRVHGYT
TRBV19	ASSIELATNEQY
TRBV5-6	ASSLVTGDTNTDTQY
TRBV9	ASSPRGLGTEAF
TRBV21-1	ASSAQLPTSGVYEQY
TRBV7-9	ASSLDRGRGEQF
TRBV28	ASRTQSYQPQH
TRBV5-1	ASTFRDSNTGELF
TRBV27	ASRPTGGPYNEQF
TRBV13	ASSPDREQGYGYT
TRBV4-1	ASSRTGGGWNQPQH
TRBV7-8	ASSSFSGQPQH
TRBV28	ASRGGANYGYT
TRBV15	ATSRERRLAGIRSTGELF
TRBV21-1	ASTVHRADRGITGELF